The sequence of this T cell receptor (beta chain) was determined in a study of blood T cell repertoires in COVID-19. About the research overall: The samples span acute and convalescent COVID-19 from the United States, Italy and Spain. T cells, B-cell-depleted T cells, or PBMCs supplied cDNA or gDNA.

Trimming left V 5 bases short and J 6 bases short, with 13 bases between. The V gene's germline CDR1 is LNHDA and CDR2 SQIVND (reference sequence). This CDR3 comprises 14 residues. Authors' processing steps: How many nucleated cells were present was estimated from reference gene primer amplification. The table came from immunoSEQ multiplex PCR; TCRdb's copy has only in-frame clones and leaves some out. V, J and clone size derive from that table, while D and trimming were established from the DNA sequence. There are about 440,000 clones in the sample; around 88% occur only once, and over 9.5% lies in the top ten. The Seattle site enrolled patients during active infection and followed them longitudinally.

Sequences were obtained from peripheral blood. The source is a woman aged 45-65 years with COVID-19, enrolled during active disease. The chain employs TRBV19 and TRBJ1-4; D is possibly TRBD1 (6 bases). CDR3 region: CASSRGASYEKLFF. The CDR3, as DNA: TGTGCCAGTAGTCGGGGGGCGAGTTATGAAAAACTGTTTTTT.